Below are 32 T cell receptor beta chains sequenced from a single sample in a study of OX40 agonist ivuxolimab in advanced cancers. Profiling relied on immunoSEQ multiplex PCR, and the TCRdb table lists in-frame clones only, not all of them. This table holds around 150,000 clones, just over 90% found once. The source material was CD4+ or CD8+ T cells sorted from blood, sampled in a trial of the OX40 agonist ivuxolimab. Receptors originate from an adult with an advanced solid tumor such as melanoma, head and neck, liver or kidney cancer.

CDR3 protein: CASSSPRDRGRAARYEQYF. The CDR3 bases are TGTGCCAGCAGCTCCCCCCGGGACAGGGGGCGCGCGGCAAGATACGAGCAGTACTTC. This chain uses TRBV7-2 with TRBJ2-7; 12 nucleotides align to TRBD1. Germline-derived CDR1 and CDR2 are SGHTA and FQGNSA. The CDR3 runs to 19 residues. J lost 4 bases, V lost 4 bases, and 17 bases had no gene match. Looking up the rest from reference TRBV7-2 and TRBJ2-7 gives the full variable domain: GAGVSQSPSNKVTEKGKDVELRCDPISGHTALYWYRQSLGQGLEFLIYFQGNSAPDKSGLPSDRFSAERTGGSVSTLTIQRTQQEDSAVYLCASSSPRDRGRAARYEQYFGPGTRLTVT.

The genes are TRBV5-1 and TRBJ2-5; D gene ambiguous. The end of the DNA is better explained by TRBJ2-7, so the J call may be wrong. The CDR3 sequence is 15 residues long. CDR1 SGHRS and CDR2 YFSETQ come from the germline V gene. The CDR3 protein is CASSLGDLAFYEQYF. In DNA form, the CDR3 reads TGCGCCAGCAGCTTGGGAGATTTAGCCTTCTACGAGCAGTACTTC.

The chain recombines TRBV18 with TRBJ2-7; no definite D call. The V gene's germline CDR1 is KGHSH and CDR2 LQKENI. The V end was cut by 5 bases, the J end by 6 bases, with 8 bases between. The CDR3 runs to 11 residues. The CDR3 here is CASSSMSEQYF. The CDR3 DNA sequence: TGTGCCAGCTCAAGCATGAGCGAGCAGTACTTC.

This clone showed up just a few times. The CDR3 does not close with the conserved phenylalanine or tryptophan, likely indicating a read error. The DNA is omitted, as the CDR3 cannot be located on it reliably, and the CDR3 follows TCRdb's listing. V gene TRBV12-1 combines with J gene TRBJ2-7. TRBV12-1 is a pseudogene. The CDR3 length is 9 residues, termini included. The CDR3 sequence: CASSFAFRE.

The V call is TRBV4-3, the J call TRBJ2-3; 7 bases fit TRBD2. The germline gives CDR1 LGHNA, CDR2 YSLEER. The CDR3 runs 17 residues. The ends lost 0 bases at V and 2 bases at J; junction bases unmatched: 8. For the CDR3, the DNA is TGCGCCAGCAGCCAAGATGTCGGGACTACCTACACAGATACGCAGTATTTT. This translates into CASSQDVGTTYTDTQYF.

The V call is TRBV4-1, the J call TRBJ2-7; TRBD2 aligns across 14 bases. V shed 4 bases, J shed 5 bases, and the junction held 7 bases outside the gene matches. Germline CDR1 MGHRA, CDR2 YSYEKL. The CDR3 totals 16 residues. Here the CDR3 DNA reads TGCGCCAGCAGCCTAAACTGGGGACTAGCGGGAGACGAGCAGTACTTC. It translates to CASSLNWGLAGDEQYF.

This sequence joins TRBV11-2 and TRBJ2-3, with TRBD1 matching over 12 bases. Per germline, CDR1 SGHAT and CDR2 FQNNGV. CDR3 length equals 16 residues. V dropped 5 bases and J dropped 5; count of bases not matched to a gene: 8. The CDR3 DNA reads TGTGCCAGCAGCGCCACCGGGACAGGGGGCGTAGATACGCAGTATTTT. Translation: CASSATGTGGVDTQYF.

This chain joins TRBV29-1 and TRBJ1-2; tentatively, D is TRBD1 (6 bases). Germline loops: CDR1 SQVTM, CDR2 ANQGSEA. CDR3 length: 13 amino acids. V gave up 2 bases and J gave up 8 bases, with 15 bases separating them. CDR3 bases: TGCAGCGTTGAACCCGGGCAGGGGTGGGGCTACACCTTC. This translates into CSVEPGQGWGYTF.

The J gene is TRBJ1-5, the V gene TRBV5-4; maybe TRBD1 (6 bases). Between the trimmed V and J ends, which lost 4 bases and 0 bases, there was a span of 17 bases. This CDR3 has 17 residues. CDR1 and CDR2 (germline): SGHNT, YYREEE (reference sequence). The CDR3 sequence is CASSQDRGHNSNQPQHF. The CDR3 nucleotides are TGTGCCAGCAGCCAAGATCGGGGGCATAATAGCAATCAGCCCCAGCATTTT. Drawing the rest from reference TRBV5-4 and TRBJ1-5, the complete variable domain is ETGVTQSPTHLIKTRGQQVTLRCSSQSGHNTVSWYQQALGQGPQFIFQYYREEENGRGNFPPRFSGLQFPNYSSELNVNALELDDSALYLCASSQDRGHNSNQPQHFGDGTRLSIL.

This sequence joins TRBV18 and TRBJ2-6; TRBD1 or TRBD2 may be the D gene (5 bases each). This CDR3 has 16 residues. Looked up from germline, CDR1 is KGHSH and CDR2 is LQKENI. Trimming pared 4 bases from V and 0 bases from J, leaving 10 bases between. This CDR3 reads CASSLGRPSGANVLTF. The CDR3, as DNA: TGTGCCAGCTCACTGGGACGGCCCTCTGGGGCCAACGTCCTGACTTTC.

The chain has TRBV9 and TRBJ2-5; D may be TRBD1 (5 bases). The CDR3 extends over 18 amino acids. The V gene's germline CDR1 is SGDLS and CDR2 YYNGEE. V shed 0 bases and J shed 2 bases, with 20 bases lying between them. This CDR3 reads CASSVGAHRAGWQETQYF. The CDR3 coding sequence is TGTGCCAGCAGCGTAGGGGCCCATAGGGCAGGGTGGCAAGAGACCCAGTACTTC.

This chain uses TRBV5-4 with TRBJ2-5; TRBD1 aligns across 8 bases. The germline V gene encodes CDR1 SGHNT and CDR2 YYREEE (reference sequence). The CDR3 is 13 residues long. V shed 4 bases and J 4 bases; nucleotides not matched to a gene: 3. The chain's CDR3 is CASSAGQVETQYF. CDR3 sequence (DNA): TGTGCCAGCAGCGCGGGACAGGTAGAGACCCAGTACTTC.

CDR3 sequence: CASAGQGGLRNTEAFF. CDR3 sequence (DNA): TGTGCCAGTGCGGGACAGGGAGGCCTGAGGAACACTGAAGCTTTCTTT. The chain joins TRBV19 to TRBJ1-1, with 9 bases fitting TRBD1. Germline V gene data show CDR1 as LNHDA and CDR2 as SQIVND (reference sequence). V lost 8 bases, J lost 1 base, and 11 bases stayed unmatched. This CDR3 has 16 amino acids.

The gene calls are TRBV21-1 and TRBJ2-1; TRBD2 is taken as the D call from the table, unchecked against the DNA. TRBV21-1 has pseudogene status. The CDR3 is made up of 17 amino acids. CDR3 region: CASSESILAGPGDEQFF. The DNA of the CDR3 is TGTGCCAGCAGCGAATCAATCTTAGCGGGACCTGGGGATGAGCAGTTCTTC.

The chain has TRBV11-2 and TRBJ1-6; tentatively, D is TRBD1 (5 bases). The CDR3 spans 16 residues. Trimming took 5 bases from V and 7 from J, leaving 18 bases between them. Germline V gives CDR1 SGHAT, CDR2 FQNNGV. The CDR3 nucleotides read TGTGCCAGCAGCCCCTTGGGGTCGGGACCAAATTCACCCCTCCACTTT. Its protein product is CASSPLGSGPNSPLHF.

The chain recombines TRBV6-5 with TRBJ1-1; D remains ambiguous. There are 12 residues in the CDR3. Germline assignment: CDR1 MNHEY and CDR2 SVGAGI. V dropped 5 bases and J dropped 4 bases, with 8 bases sitting between them. The CDR3 region has the DNA TGTGCCAGCAGTGAAGGCCTCACTGAAGCTTTCTTT. As protein: CASSEGLTEAFF.

The chain links TRBV6-5 to TRBJ2-3; unclear D gene. Trimming took off 0 bases at V and 2 bases at J, with 9 bases between the two ends. The CDR3 consists of 15 residues. CDR1 and CDR2 (germline): MNHEY, SVGAGI. This CDR3 is CASSYSWYDTDTQYF. The CDR3 bases are TGTGCCAGCAGTTACTCGTGGTACGACACAGATACGCAGTATTTT.

The chain is built from TRBV11-3 and TRBJ2-5; 7 bases agree with TRBD2. Trimming cost V 8 bases and J 3 bases; bases outside gene matches: 6. Germline V gives CDR1 SGHNT, CDR2 YENEEA. The CDR3 has 13 amino acids. Here the CDR3 DNA reads TGTGCCAGCGCTCGGGGAGGGGAAGAGACCCAGTACTTC. It encodes CASARGGEETQYF.

CDR3: CATSRGEGGGPSYEQYF. The CDR3 DNA is TGTGCCACCAGCAGAGGGGAGGGGGGGGGCCCCTCCTACGAGCAGTACTTC. The V and J genes are TRBV15 and TRBJ2-7, with D possibly being TRBD2 (7 bases). Germline CDR1 reads LNHNV; CDR2 reads YYDKDF (reference sequence). The length of the CDR3 is 17 residues. V lost 1 base and J lost 0, with 16 bases in between.

The rearrangement joins TRBV7-3 to TRBJ1-1; 7 bases match TRBD1. The CDR3 extends over 15 amino acids. CDR1 SGHTA and CDR2 FQGTGA come from the germline V gene. The V gene end was trimmed by 5 bases and the J gene end by 2 bases; junction bases not matched to a gene: 8. CDR3 loop: CASSTSGQPNTEAFF. CDR3 DNA sequence: TGTGCCAGCAGCACCTCGGGACAGCCTAACACTGAAGCTTTCTTT.

Written as DNA, the CDR3 is TGTGCCAGCAGTTACGTGTTGGAGTCCGAAGCTTTCTTT. This encodes CASSYVLESEAFF. This chain joins TRBV6-5 and TRBJ1-1; D call uncertain. Trimming stripped 2 bases from V and 8 bases from J, with 12 bases between. The CDR3 covers 13 residues. CDR1 is MNHEY and CDR2 is SVGAGI in the germline V gene.

The chain links TRBV5-1 to TRBJ2-1; 9 bases agree with TRBD2. This CDR3 is 15 amino acids long. V dropped 0 bases and J dropped 15; count of bases not matched to a gene: 13. Germline V gives CDR1 SGHRS, CDR2 YFSETQ. CDR3 sequence: CASSLEAGGGREGFF. The CDR3 DNA reads TGCGCCAGCAGCTTGGAAGCGGGGGGAGGTCGAGAGGGGTTCTTC.

The V and J genes are TRBV19 and TRBJ2-1; D ambiguous. Germline CDR1 LNHDA, CDR2 SQIVND (reference sequence). Deletions cut 7 bases from V and 2 bases from J, with 12 bases between. This CDR3 has 14 residues. The CDR3 reads CASTISVAYNEQFF. The CDR3 nucleotides are TGTGCCAGTACCATCTCTGTGGCCTACAATGAGCAGTTCTTC.

V and J are TRBV7-2 and TRBJ2-1, with D perhaps TRBD1 (6 bases). CDR1 is SGHTA and CDR2 is FQGNSA in the germline V gene. CDR3 length equals 14 residues. Trimming stripped 2 bases from V and 8 bases from J, with 13 bases between. In nucleotides, the CDR3 is TGTGCCAGCAGCTTAAGCCTAGCAGGGGATGAGCAGTTCTTC. Translated, it gives CASSLSLAGDEQFF.

The gene calls are TRBV25-1 and TRBJ2-7; D is perhaps TRBD1 (5 bases). CDR1 and CDR2 (germline): MGHDK, SYGVNS. Trimming pared 4 bases from V and 3 bases from J, leaving 10 bases between. The CDR3 spans 13 residues. CDR3 in amino acids: CASSGTRGYEQYF. Here the CDR3 DNA reads TGTGCCAGCAGTGGGACAAGGGGCTACGAGCAGTACTTC.

This sequence joins TRBV5-5 and TRBJ2-7; the D is unclear. With 2 bases removed from V and 5 bases from J, the gap between germline ends came to 8 bases. The CDR3 contains 12 residues. Germline CDR1 and CDR2: SGHKS and YYEKEE (reference sequence). The CDR3 region is CASSLQPHEQYF. The CDR3 coding sequence is TGTGCCAGCAGCTTACAACCCCACGAGCAGTACTTC.

The chain employs TRBV5-5 and TRBJ2-1, with 9 bases identical to TRBD1. The CDR3 has 20 amino acids. CDR1 is SGHKS, CDR2 YYEKEE, per germline (reference sequence). The V gene end was trimmed by 1 base and the J gene end by 0 bases; junction bases not matched to a gene: 14. CDR3 bases: TGTGCCAGCAGCTTGTATGGGGGACAGGGTCAGCCCTCCTCCTACAATGAGCAGTTCTTC. This translates into CASSLYGGQGQPSSYNEQFF.

The V and J genes are TRBV12-5 and TRBJ2-2; 10 nucleotides align to TRBD1. The ends lost 6 bases at V and 5 bases at J; junction bases unmatched: 3. The CDR3 is made up of 14 amino acids. Germline-derived CDR1 and CDR2 are LGHNT and FRNRAP. Here the CDR3 reads CASGPDRGTGELFF. CDR3 nucleotides: TGTGCTAGTGGACCGGACAGGGGGACCGGGGAGCTGTTTTTT.

The genes are TRBV20-1 and TRBJ2-7; TRBD1 might be the D (6 bases). The CDR3 consists of 11 residues. Germline lookup yields CDR1 DFQATT and CDR2 SNEGSKA (reference sequence). V was cut by 5 bases and J by 9 bases, with 14 bases left in between. This chain's CDR3 is CSAHRVSGQYF. The CDR3 DNA reads TGCAGTGCTCACAGGGTTTCAGGGCAGTACTTC.

The table lists this clone with a count of one. J is TRBJ1-6 and V is TRBV27; 9 positions agree with TRBD1. Trimming at V came to 5 bases and at J to 0 bases, leaving 8 bases not matched to a gene. Per germline, CDR1 MNHEY and CDR2 SMNVEV (reference sequence). The CDR3 totals 18 residues. CDR3 sequence (DNA): TGTGCCAGCAGTCCCGGGACAGGGTTTCTCTCCTATAATTCACCCCTCCACTTT. It encodes CASSPGTGFLSYNSPLHF.

V usage is TRBV6-6 and J usage is TRBJ2-7; unclear D gene. V was cut by 7 bases and J by 1 base, with 11 bases left in between. The CDR3 extends over 13 amino acids. Germline CDR1 is MNHNY and CDR2 is SVGAGI (reference sequence). This CDR3 is CASTSPGSYEQYF. DNA of the CDR3: TGTGCCAGCACATCCCCCGGGTCCTACGAGCAGTACTTC.

This clone appeared a single time. This chain connects TRBV2 to TRBJ1-5; unclear D gene. The germline CDR1 and CDR2 sequences are SNHLY and FYNNEI. Trimming shortened V by 5 bases and J by 3 bases, and 11 bases separated the two germline ends. There are 14 residues in the CDR3. CDR3 protein: CASSTQQSNQPQHF. CDR3 coding DNA: TGTGCCAGCAGTACCCAACAGTCCAATCAGCCCCAGCATTTT.